This T cell receptor beta chain appears in the sequencing data of a study of memory CD4+ T cells and cytomegalovirus serostatus. Study-level results: Each of 67 CMV-associated TCRbeta sequences occurred in one to five individuals.

Single viable CD3+CD4+CD8-CD45RO+ cells were sorted as the memory CD4+ T cells. Donors' CMV status reflects serum IgG against pp150, pp28, p38, p52. CD4+ T cells were isolated by positive magnetic selection. Regarding this clone: Its antigen is undetermined.

Germline V gene sequence: CDR1 SGHNT, CDR2 YYREEE (reference sequence). The CDR3 has 15 residues. V gave up 0 bases and J gave up 1 base, with 10 bases separating them. Data came from immunoSEQ multiplex PCR; TCRdb stores just in-frame clones and leaves some out. The data hold 50,000 or so clones, with around 83% observed a single time. The sample taken for sequencing was memory CD4+ T cells from blood. The rearrangement joins TRBV5-4 to TRBJ2-5; D call uncertain. The clonotype was recovered from an adult in good health and CMV-seropositive. The CDR3 DNA reads as TGTGCCAGCAGCTTGGCCGAACAGTTCCAAGAGACCCAGTACTTC. It is translated as CASSLAEQFQETQYF.